What follows are 21 T cell receptor beta chains derived from one specimen sequenced in a study of early T cells in non-severe SARS-CoV-2 infection. Each CDR3 protein gets one entry after TCRdb re-called the 5' RACE reads with MiXCR. This table has about 84,000 distinct CDR3 sequences, about an eighth appearing once. The sample was whole blood. Source of these receptors: an adult who was a healthcare worker with PCR-confirmed SARS-CoV-2 infection or an uninfected control (not recorded which).

This clonotype was picked up many times. The chain combines TRBV6-5 with TRBJ2-1; 8 bases match TRBD2. Trimming removed 10 bases from V and 6 bases from J; junction bases left unmatched: 11. Germline V gene lookup returns CDR1 MNHEY and CDR2 SVGAGI. This CDR3 has 14 residues. The CDR3 spells CATLRGARSNEQFF. In nucleotides, the CDR3 is TGTGCCACCCTGCGGGGGGCCAGGAGCAATGAGCAGTTCTTC.

This clonotype was observed a handful of times. The V call is TRBV27, the J call TRBJ1-6; D unresolved. The CDR3 covers 15 residues. CDR1 is MNHEY and CDR2 is SMNVEV in the germline V gene (reference sequence). Trimming removed 3 bases at V and 7 bases at J, with 13 bases between. The CDR3 loop is CASSLGRNLNSPLHF. The CDR3 nucleotides are TGTGCCAGCAGTTTGGGCAGGAACCTGAATTCACCCCTCCACTTT.

This clonotype was detected only a few times. The chain links TRBV9 to TRBJ2-3, with D unresolved. The CDR3 spans 16 residues. The V gene lost 4 bases and the J gene lost 5 bases, with 20 bases spanning the gap. The germline CDR1 and CDR2 sequences are SGDLS and YYNGEE. CDR3 amino acids: CASSPRGSLNGDTQYF. The CDR3, as DNA: TGTGCCAGCAGCCCCCGAGGTAGCCTTAACGGAGATACGCAGTATTTT.

About this clonotype itself: A much larger clone differs from this one at a single base, so this may be a read error. The chain joins TRBV7-9 to TRBJ1-2; 7 bases fit TRBD1. Germline V gene sequence: CDR1 SEHNR, CDR2 FQNEAQ (reference sequence). The length of the CDR3 is 15 residues. CDR3 region: CVSSPLGTEEDGYTF. For the CDR3, the DNA is TGTGTCAGCAGCCCTCTCGGGACAGAGGAGGATGGCTACACCTTC.

J is TRBJ2-2 and V is TRBV7-6, with D maybe TRBD1 (5 bases). CDR1 and CDR2 from the germline V gene are SGHVS and FNYEAQ. This CDR3 has 14 amino acids. V was trimmed by 4 bases and J by 7 bases, leaving 13 bases between them. The CDR3 region has the DNA TGTGCCAGCAGCTCCCTTACTCAGGGCGGGGAGCTGTTTTTT. This translates into CASSSLTQGGELFF.

This clonotype occurred many times. The V and J genes are TRBV7-8 and TRBJ2-5; 8 positions match TRBD2. CDR1 is SGHVS, CDR2 FQNEAQ, per germline. Trimming took 4 bases from V and 7 from J; bases not matched to a gene: 14. CDR3 size: 16 residues. CDR3 sequence: CASSSATSGAKRTQYF. The CDR3, as DNA: TGTGCCAGCAGCTCCGCTACTAGCGGTGCTAAGAGGACCCAGTACTTC.

The rearrangement uses TRBV30 and TRBJ1-2; D is uncertain. Trimming took off 0 bases at V and 5 bases at J, with 13 bases between the two ends. CDR1 GTSNPN and CDR2 SVGIG come from the germline V gene (reference sequence). This CDR3 contains 14 residues. The CDR3 region has the DNA TGTGCCTGGAGTGTACTAGGGCCAGAGTATGGCTACACCTTC. It codes for CAWSVLGPEYGYTF.

The CDR3 loop reads CASSQGSHRGWSNQPQHF. The DNA of the CDR3 is TGCGCCAGCAGCCAAGGCAGCCACCGCGGTTGGAGCAATCAGCCCCAGCATTTT. This chain connects TRBV4-1 to TRBJ1-5, with D unresolved. With 1 base removed from V and 1 base from J, the gap between germline ends came to 17 bases. The germline V gene has CDR1 MGHRA and CDR2 YSYEKL. CDR3 length: 18 residues.

This clonotype was counted many times. The genes are TRBV5-1 and TRBJ1-1; 7 bases fit TRBD1. Germline CDR1 and CDR2: SGHRS and YFSETQ. The CDR3 runs 14 residues. The V and J ends lost 2 bases and 4 bases, in that order; junction bases with no gene match: 5. The CDR3: CASSLTGVPTEAFF. In DNA, the CDR3 is TGCGCCAGCAGCTTAACAGGGGTCCCCACTGAAGCTTTCTTT.

DNA of the CDR3: TGTGCCAGCAGCTTAGGTCACCGTAGCACTGAAGCTTTCTTT. Translation: CASSLGHRSTEAFF. The chain recombines TRBV7-8 with TRBJ1-1; D is undetermined. Germline assignment: CDR1 SGHVS and CDR2 FQNEAQ. The ends were cut back, 1 base at V and 4 bases at J, with 10 bases in the middle. There are 14 residues in the CDR3.

This clonotype was seen many times. The chain recombines TRBV27 with TRBJ2-3; D unresolved. V was trimmed by 6 bases and J by 3 bases, leaving 4 bases between them. CDR3 length: 11 amino acids. Germline V gene sequence: CDR1 MNHEY, CDR2 SMNVEV (reference sequence). CDR3 amino acids: CASRRTDTQYF. CDR3 sequence (DNA): TGTGCCAGCAGACGAACAGATACGCAGTATTTT.

The rearrangement uses TRBV3-1 and TRBJ2-4; 10 positions agree with TRBD2. Losses at the gene ends were 2 bases for V and 14 bases for J; bases not matched to a gene: 6. The CDR3 is made up of 13 amino acids. The germline V gene has CDR1 LGHDT and CDR2 YNNKEL (reference sequence). Here the CDR3 DNA reads TGTGCCAGCAGCCAACAACTAGCGGGGACGGAGTACTTC. Its protein product is CASSQQLAGTEYF. Filled out from reference TRBV3-1 and TRBJ2-4, the complete variable domain reads DTAVSQTPKYLVTQMGNDKSIKCEQNLGHDTMYWYKQDSKKFLKIMFSYNNKELIINETVPNRFSPKSPDKAHLNLHINSLELGDSAVYFCASSQQLAGTEYFGAGTRLSVL.

This clonotype showed up just a few times. J is TRBJ2-1 and V is TRBV9, with unresolved D. CDR3 length: 16 amino acids. Germline CDR1 SGDLS, CDR2 YYNGEE. The V gene lost 4 bases and the J gene lost 7 bases, with 21 bases spanning the gap. As DNA, the CDR3 is TGTGCCAGCAGCCTCCAGGAAGGCGGACCCGGGAATGAGCAGTTCTTC. Translating gives CASSLQEGGPGNEQFF.

This clonotype was seen at least ten times. The rearrangement joins TRBV20-1 to TRBJ1-5; 8 nucleotides align to TRBD1. V shed 2 bases, J shed 0 bases, and the junction held 9 bases outside the gene matches. The germline CDR1 and CDR2 sequences are DFQATT and SNEGSKA (reference sequence). The CDR3 spans 17 residues. The CDR3 coding sequence is TGCAGTGCTAGATTATGGACAGGGATTGATAGCAATCAGCCCCAGCATTTT. Translation: CSARLWTGIDSNQPQHF.

The chain is built from TRBV20-1 and TRBJ2-3; TRBD2 matches 7 bases. Germline loops: CDR1 DFQATT, CDR2 SNEGSKA (reference sequence). The CDR3 consists of 14 residues. Germline trimming cut 3 bases from V and 1 base from J; bases unmatched to any gene: 4. This CDR3 is CSASSSGGTDTQYF. Here the CDR3 DNA reads TGCAGTGCTAGCTCCAGCGGGGGCACAGATACGCAGTATTTT.

In its sample, this clonotype was seen many times. The genes are TRBV7-9 and TRBJ1-6, with D uncertain. Germline V gene lookup returns CDR1 SEHNR and CDR2 FQNEAQ (reference sequence). V lost 2 bases, J lost 7 bases, and 3 bases lay in between. The CDR3 is 12 residues long. The CDR3: CASSLINSPLHF. CDR3 sequence (DNA): TGTGCCAGCAGCTTAATAAATTCACCCCTCCACTTT.

The chain links TRBV27 to TRBJ2-1; D gene uncertain. Trimming left V 0 bases short and J 10 bases short, with 16 bases between. CDR3 length: 15 amino acids. CDR1 and CDR2 (germline): MNHEY, SMNVEV (reference sequence). The CDR3 coding sequence is TGTGCCAGCAGTTTATCGATGGCGGCAGCCACCGAGCAGTTCTTC. This sequence encodes CASSLSMAAATEQFF.

The table lists this clonotype with many counts. The rearrangement joins TRBV11-3 to TRBJ1-1, with D possibly being TRBD1 (6 bases). CDR3 length equals 13 residues. V gave up 7 bases and J gave up 4 bases, with 13 bases separating them. Germline CDR1 reads SGHNT; CDR2 reads YENEEA. CDR3 in DNA: TGTGCCAGCAACAGGGAAGAGGGCACTGAAGCTTTCTTT. Amino acid sequence: CASNREEGTEAFF.

This clonotype was observed a few times. The rearrangement uses TRBV5-4 and TRBJ2-2; D not resolved. CDR3 length equals 14 residues. CDR1 and CDR2 (germline): SGHNT, YYREEE (reference sequence). Trimming shortened V by 1 base and J by 2 bases, and 6 bases separated the two germline ends. The CDR3 region has the DNA TGTGCCAGCAGCTTGTCCTTAAACACCGGGGAGCTGTTTTTT. Translated, it gives CASSLSLNTGELFF.

The genes are TRBV20-1 and TRBJ2-1, with TRBD1 matching over 12 bases. The V segment lost 3 bases and the J segment 8 bases; nucleotides outside the gene matches: 2. Looked up from germline, CDR1 is DFQATT and CDR2 is SNEGSKA (reference sequence). The CDR3 has 13 amino acids. The CDR3, as DNA: TGCAGTGCTAGGGGACAGGGGGCGGATGAGCAGTTCTTC. This sequence encodes CSARGQGADEQFF.

This clonotype came up many times. The chain joins TRBV12-3 or TRBV12-4 to TRBJ1-2; no clear D. CDR3 length: 11 residues. The V end lost 1 base, the J end lost 4 bases, and 1 base lay between the germline ends. CDR3 in amino acids: CASSLGYGYTF. In DNA, the CDR3 is TGTGCCAGCAGTTTAGGCTATGGCTACACCTTC.